The 5 T cell receptor beta chains below were found in one sample sequenced in a study of cytomegalovirus exposure and HLA in healthy donors. Some clones are missing from TCRdb's copy, which holds only in-frame ones; the method was immunoSEQ multiplex PCR. The repertoire holds some 270,000 clones, about 86% seen once, with over 0.95% in the top ten. Sequencing was performed on PBMCs. Every receptor here comes from a woman younger than 35 in good health and CMV-seronegative.

The J gene is TRBJ2-7, the V gene TRBV6-6; D gene uncertain. V was pared by 2 bases and J by 0 bases, with 11 bases between. Germline assignment: CDR1 MNHNY and CDR2 SVGAGI (reference sequence). This CDR3 is built from 15 residues. This CDR3 is CASSYPGRSSYEQYF. CDR3 bases: TGTGCCAGCAGTTACCCGGGTCGAAGCTCCTACGAGCAGTACTTC.

J is TRBJ1-5 and V is TRBV6-5, with 12 bases fitting TRBD1. From germline, CDR1 is MNHEY and CDR2 SVGAGI. V was pared by 7 bases and J by 6 bases, with 4 bases of the junction left unmatched. CDR3 size: 14 residues. CDR3 coding DNA: TGTGCCAGCAAGGGACAGGGGGCTGTTCAGCCCCAGCATTTT. It codes for CASKGQGAVQPQHF.

The chain employs TRBV18 and TRBJ1-1, with 11 bases aligning to TRBD1. Germline lookup yields CDR1 KGHSH and CDR2 LQKENI. The CDR3 has 14 amino acids. V shed 3 bases, J shed 5 bases, and the junction held 2 bases outside the gene matches. The CDR3 here is CASSPDRGQTEAFF. The DNA of the CDR3 is TGTGCCAGCTCACCGGACAGGGGGCAGACTGAAGCTTTCTTT.

In the case of this clone: At the DNA level, this CDR3 is encoded by other sequences in the same sample as well. The chain has TRBV7-6 and TRBJ2-1; 11 nucleotides line up with TRBD2. The CDR3 is 15 residues long. The ends lost 5 bases at V and 4 bases at J; junction bases unmatched: 4. Germline loops: CDR1 SGHVS, CDR2 FNYEAQ. CDR3 region: CASSPGTSGYNEQFF. CDR3 nucleotides: TGTGCCAGCAGCCCGGGGACTAGCGGATACAATGAGCAGTTCTTC.

The chain employs TRBV6-5 and TRBJ1-1; unclear D gene. CDR1 and CDR2 (germline): MNHEY, SVGAGI. This CDR3 comprises 13 residues. Trimming shortened V by 2 bases and J by 1 base, and 5 bases separated the two germline ends. The CDR3 DNA follows: TGTGCCAGCAGTTACGTACAGAACACTGAAGCTTTCTTT. As protein: CASSYVQNTEAFF.